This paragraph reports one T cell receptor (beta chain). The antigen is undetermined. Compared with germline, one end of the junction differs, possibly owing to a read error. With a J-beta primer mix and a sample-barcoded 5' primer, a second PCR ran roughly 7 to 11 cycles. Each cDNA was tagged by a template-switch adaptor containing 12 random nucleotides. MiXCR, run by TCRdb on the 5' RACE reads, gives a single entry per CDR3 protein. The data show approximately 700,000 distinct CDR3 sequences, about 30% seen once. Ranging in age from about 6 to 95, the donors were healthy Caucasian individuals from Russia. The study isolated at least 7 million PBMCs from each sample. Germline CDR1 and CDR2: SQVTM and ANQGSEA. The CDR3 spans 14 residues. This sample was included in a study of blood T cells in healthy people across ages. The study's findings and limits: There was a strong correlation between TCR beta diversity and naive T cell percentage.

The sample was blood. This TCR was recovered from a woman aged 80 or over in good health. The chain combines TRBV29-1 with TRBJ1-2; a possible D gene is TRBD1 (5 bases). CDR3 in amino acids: CSVRPQTDSYDYTF. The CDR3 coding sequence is TGCAGCGTCAGACCTCAGACAGACAGCTATGACTACACCTTC.